The T cell receptor (beta chain) under discussion was sequenced for a study of T cells in Graves' hyperthyroidism and ophthalmopathy. Patients with ophthalmopathy all had a Clinical Activity Score of at least 3, a NOSPECS grade of at least 4 and duration under 3 months. Reasons for excluding patients were uncontrolled infection, other autoimmune disease, pregnancy or lactation. The source of the PBMCs was approximately 9.5 ml of fresh peripheral blood. TCR beta CDR3 region amplification was performed from RNA transcripts. The HTBI primer set was used in a first-round RT-PCR of the TCR CDR3. TCRdb redid the calling of the multiplex PCR reads with MiXCR, one entry per CDR3 protein. The sample carries around 350,000 distinct CDR3 sequences, 12% to 15% recorded once. This clonotype was found many times. Its antigen is unknown. The CDR3 totals 14 residues. Germline loops: CDR1 LNHNV, CDR2 YYDKDF (reference sequence). Germline trimming cut 1 base from V and 9 bases from J; bases unmatched to any gene: 5.

Findings and caveats of the study: Separating ophthalmopathy from stable hyperthyroidism was achieved by a 13 V-J model.

The sample consisted of blood. The source is a woman aged 55-75 years with Graves' ophthalmopathy. The chain carries TRBV15 and TRBJ2-1, with 8 bases fitting TRBD1. CDR3: CATSRVQGAGEQFF. As DNA, the CDR3 is TGTGCCACCAGCAGAGTGCAGGGGGCAGGTGAGCAGTTCTTC.